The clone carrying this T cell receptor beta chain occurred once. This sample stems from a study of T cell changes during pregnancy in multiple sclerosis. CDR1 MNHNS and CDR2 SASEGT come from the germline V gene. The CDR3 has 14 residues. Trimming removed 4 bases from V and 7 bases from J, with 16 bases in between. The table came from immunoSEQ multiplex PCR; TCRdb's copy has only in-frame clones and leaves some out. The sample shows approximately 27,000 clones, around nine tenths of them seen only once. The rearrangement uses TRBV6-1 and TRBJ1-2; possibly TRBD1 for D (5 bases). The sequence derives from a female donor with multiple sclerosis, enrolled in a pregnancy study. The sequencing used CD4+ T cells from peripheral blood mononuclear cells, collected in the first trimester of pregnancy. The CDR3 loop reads CASSVGPAQGGYTF. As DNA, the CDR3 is TGTGCCAGCAGTGTTGGCCCTGCCCAGGGTGGCTACACCTTC.